The 2 T cell receptor beta chains reported below all come from one sample, sequenced in a study of post-analysis software for immune sequencing data. Unique molecular identifiers had been added to the TCR beta cDNA libraries. Each CDR3 protein gets one entry after TCRdb re-called the PCR reads with MiXCR. This table holds 700,000 to 900,000 distinct CDR3 sequences, 46% found once. Points from the study as a whole: Controls showed lower frequencies than patients for a handful of TRBV segments, and TRBV5-6, TRBV5-1 and TRBV20-1 were among these.

Their recognized antigens are unknown. Sample: blood. The source of these receptors is a girl aged 10 to 17 with multiple sclerosis.

The sample holds a few counts of this clonotype. CDR3 region: CASSFSLRDSEQYF. As DNA, the CDR3 is TGTGCCAGCAGTTTCTCCCTCAGGGATTCCGAGCAGTACTTC. The rearrangement uses TRBV12-3 or TRBV12-4 and TRBJ2-7; possibly TRBD1 for D (5 bases). The CDR3 runs 14 residues. Trimming left V 3 bases short and J 6 bases short, with 15 bases between.

The chain recombines TRBV5-5 with TRBJ1-2; D perhaps matches TRBD1 (5 bases). CDR3 length: 13 residues. Germline-derived CDR1 and CDR2 are SGHKS and YYEKEE (reference sequence). Trimming removed 4 bases from V and 6 bases from J, with 13 bases in between. Here the CDR3 reads CASSRGTFDGYTF. The CDR3 bases are TGTGCCAGCAGCCGCGGGACGTTCGATGGCTACACCTTC.